This T cell receptor (beta chain) was profiled in a study of blood T cell repertoires in COVID-19. Study information: The analysed material was cDNA or gDNA that came from T cells, B-cell-depleted T cells, or PBMCs.

The CDR3 is 14 amino acids. Germline assignment: CDR1 SGHAT and CDR2 FQNNGV. The V end lost 2 bases, the J end lost 1 base, and 9 bases lay between the germline ends. The repertoire was sequenced with immunoSEQ multiplex PCR; TCRdb's copy has only in-frame clones and lacks some. The sample contains 55,000 to 85,000 clones, approximately 83% of which appear only once. The chain has TRBV11-2 and TRBJ2-7, with D possibly matching TRBD1 (6 bases). The sequenced sample consisted of peripheral blood. The receptor was isolated from a human donor in a cohort sampled during active COVID-19. CDR3 DNA: TGTGCCAGCAGCTTAAACAGGGCTTCCTACGAGCAGTACTTC. It yields the protein CASSLNRASYEQYF.